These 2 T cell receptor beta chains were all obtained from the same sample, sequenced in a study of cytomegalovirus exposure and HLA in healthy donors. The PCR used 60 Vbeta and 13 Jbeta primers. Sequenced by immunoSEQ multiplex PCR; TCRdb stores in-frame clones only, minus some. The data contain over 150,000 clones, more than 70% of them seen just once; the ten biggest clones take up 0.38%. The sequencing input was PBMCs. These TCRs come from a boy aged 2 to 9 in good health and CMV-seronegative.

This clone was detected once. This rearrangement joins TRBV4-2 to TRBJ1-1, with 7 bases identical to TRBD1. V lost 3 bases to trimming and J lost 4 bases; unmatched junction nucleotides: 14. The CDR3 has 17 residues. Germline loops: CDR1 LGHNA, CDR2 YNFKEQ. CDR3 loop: CASSQGATGTGSTEAFF. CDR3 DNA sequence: TGTGCCAGCAGCCAGGGGGCGACAGGGACGGGGTCCACTGAAGCTTTCTTT.

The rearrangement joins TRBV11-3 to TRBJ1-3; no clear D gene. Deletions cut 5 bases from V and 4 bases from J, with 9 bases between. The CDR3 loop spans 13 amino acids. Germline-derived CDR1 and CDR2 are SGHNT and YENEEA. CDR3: CASSTSGGNTIYF. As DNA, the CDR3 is TGTGCCAGCAGCACAAGTGGCGGAAACACCATATATTTT.